One T cell receptor (beta chain) is described in this entry. The data were obtained in a study of control samples from healthy donors and cancer patients. The method was immunoSEQ multiplex PCR; TCRdb's version includes in-frame clones alone and lacks a portion of them. Of about 410,000 clones listed, 75% to 95% are singletons. This receptor was obtained from a middle-aged man with head and neck cancer. The specimen was PBMCs.

The CDR3 is CATSDRGMGYGYTF. CDR3 bases: TGTGCCACCAGTGACCGGGGTATGGGCTATGGCTACACCTTC. This sequence joins TRBV24-1 and TRBJ1-2; D not certain. There are 14 residues in the CDR3. Germline V CDR1 and CDR2: KGHDR, SFDVKD. The V gene lost 4 bases and the J gene lost 4 bases, with 12 bases spanning the gap.